Shown below are 17 T cell receptor beta chains from a single sample sequenced in a study of T-cell reconstitution after alpha-beta-depleted transplantation in children. Researchers prepared the TCRbeta library using unique molecular identifiers, the study reports. TCRdb independently ran MiXCR on the PCR reads; one entry per CDR3 protein. The table has about 610,000 distinct CDR3 sequences, 8% to 11% seen once. Here the sequenced sample was PBMCs from the stem cell graft donor, taken from the stem cell graft. These receptors came from a human donor who donated a stem cell graft to a child with acute myeloid leukemia.

In its sample, this clonotype was seen many times. This chain connects TRBV6-4 to TRBJ2-1; 7 bases line up with TRBD1. Trimming cost V 5 bases and J 4 bases; bases outside gene matches: 2. The CDR3 is 13 amino acids. Germline V CDR1 and CDR2: MRHNA, SNTAGT. The CDR3 protein is CASSRQGYNEQFF. The CDR3 DNA reads as TGTGCCAGCAGTAGACAGGGTTACAATGAGCAGTTCTTC.

For the CDR3, the DNA is TGTGCCAGCAGTTACCTCTCAGCGGGAGGAGGGACCCAGTACTTC. Translating it yields CASSYLSAGGGTQYF. V and J are TRBV6-5 and TRBJ2-5; 9 bases are shared with TRBD2. V gave up 2 bases and J gave up 7 bases; unmatched junction bases: 8. This CDR3 has 15 amino acids. CDR1 MNHEY and CDR2 SVGAGI come from the germline V gene.

The V gene is TRBV6-2 or TRBV6-3, the J gene TRBJ2-2; D is uncertain. CDR3 size: 12 residues. The germline V gene encodes CDR1 MNHEY and CDR2 SVGEGT. V was cut by 2 bases and J by 6 bases, with 4 bases left in between. CDR3 bases: TGTGCCAGCAGTTACAGCGCCGGGGAGCTGTTTTTT. This gives the protein CASSYSAGELFF.

This clonotype was recorded a few times. This chain uses TRBV24-1 with TRBJ2-7, with TRBD1 matching over 7 bases. CDR1 KGHDR and CDR2 SFDVKD come from the germline V gene. J was trimmed by 3 bases and V by 3 bases; bases with no gene match: 7. The CDR3 is 15 amino acids. The CDR3 protein is CATSDPSTGSYEQYF. DNA for the CDR3: TGTGCCACCAGTGATCCTTCGACAGGGAGCTACGAGCAGTACTTC.

This chain uses TRBV20-1 with TRBJ1-2; unclear D gene. CDR3 length equals 12 residues. V was trimmed by 6 bases and J by 2 bases, leaving 10 bases between them. CDR1 is DFQATT, CDR2 SNEGSKA, per germline (reference sequence). CDR3 sequence (DNA): TGCAGTGCGTGGAGAGACAACTATGGCTACACCTTC. Translating gives CSAWRDNYGYTF.

The chain recombines TRBV6-2 or TRBV6-3 with TRBJ2-7; perhaps D is TRBD1 or TRBD2 (6 bases each). V gave up 4 bases and J gave up 3 bases, with 22 bases separating them. CDR1 and CDR2 (germline): MNHEY, SVGEGT. There are 17 residues in the CDR3. Here the CDR3 reads CASSLWSSEGESYEQYF. DNA for the CDR3: TGTGCCAGCAGTTTGTGGTCCTCGGAGGGGGAGAGCTACGAGCAGTACTTC.

This clonotype was counted between two and nine times. The chain carries TRBV20-1 and TRBJ2-1, with 10 nucleotides matching TRBD2. From germline, CDR1 is DFQATT and CDR2 SNEGSKA (reference sequence). Losses at the gene ends were 5 bases for V and 0 bases for J; bases not matched to a gene: 10. The CDR3 is made up of 17 amino acids. CDR3 nucleotide sequence: TGCAGTGCTGCCGGGACTAGCGACCCTTACTCCTACAATGAGCAGTTCTTC. Amino acids: CSAAGTSDPYSYNEQFF.

This clonotype was detected only a few times. This sequence joins TRBV6-5 and TRBJ2-7; 9 bases match TRBD1. The J segment lost 6 bases and the V segment lost 0 bases, leaving 6 bases of the junction unmatched. CDR1 and CDR2 (germline): MNHEY, SVGAGI. The CDR3 is 15 residues long. The CDR3, as DNA: TGTGCCAGCAGTTACTCGAGGACAGGGGCTGTCGAGCAGTACTTC. Translating gives CASSYSRTGAVEQYF.

CDR3 nucleotide sequence: TGTGCCAGCAGGGGGGACAGGAGCCACTCTGGGGCCAACGTCCTGACTTTC. This gives the protein CASRGDRSHSGANVLTF. The V call is TRBV4-2, the J call TRBJ2-6; the match to TRBD1 covers 8 bases. The CDR3 runs to 17 residues. The V segment lost 6 bases and the J segment 0 bases; nucleotides outside the gene matches: 7. CDR1 LGHNA and CDR2 YNFKEQ come from the germline V gene.

There are a few counts of this clonotype. The chain has TRBV12-3 or TRBV12-4 and TRBJ2-1; D is possibly TRBD1 or TRBD2 (5 bases each). Deletions cut 7 bases from V and 2 bases from J, with 15 bases between. The CDR3 is 15 amino acids. As DNA, the CDR3 is TGTGCCAGCATATGGGGGTCAGGGACCTACAATGAGCAGTTCTTC. Translating gives CASIWGSGTYNEQFF.

The genes are TRBV11-2 and TRBJ2-5, with D possibly TRBD2 on 5 matching bases. The CDR3 runs 14 residues. The V end lost 3 bases, the J end lost 1 base, and 9 bases lay between the germline ends. Germline values: CDR1 SGHAT, CDR2 FQNNGV. CDR3: CASSFRLAQETQYF. In DNA, the CDR3 is TGTGCCAGCAGCTTCCGGCTAGCCCAAGAGACCCAGTACTTC.

The CDR3 loop reads CASSEVVGAVTGELFF. CDR3 coding DNA: TGTGCCAGCAGTGAAGTCGTGGGAGCAGTCACCGGGGAGCTGTTTTTT. This chain joins TRBV6-1 and TRBJ2-2, with D possibly being TRBD2 (5 bases). Deletions cut 1 base from V and 4 bases from J, with 13 bases between. The CDR3 is 16 amino acids. CDR1 and CDR2 (germline): MNHNS, SASEGT.

This chain uses TRBV15 with TRBJ2-5; TRBD2 is a possible D gene (6 bases). The length of the CDR3 is 15 residues. Trimming removed 0 bases at V and 2 bases at J, with 10 bases between. Germline loops: CDR1 LNHNV, CDR2 YYDKDF (reference sequence). This CDR3 reads CATSRDGGLQETQYF. The CDR3, as DNA: TGTGCCACCAGCAGAGATGGAGGGCTTCAAGAGACCCAGTACTTC.

This clonotype was counted a few times. The chain carries TRBV30 and TRBJ1-4; tentative D call: TRBD1 (5 bases). The V end was cut by 5 bases, the J end by 8 bases, with 12 bases between. CDR3 length: 12 amino acids. Germline V gives CDR1 GTSNPN, CDR2 SVGIG (reference sequence). CDR3 sequence reads: CAWQGAGEKLFF. CDR3 coding DNA: TGTGCCTGGCAAGGGGCTGGAGAAAAACTGTTTTTT.

This sequence joins TRBV7-9 and TRBJ2-1, with 12 bases matching TRBD2. This CDR3 has 16 amino acids. The trim removed 2 bases at V and 5 bases at J, leaving 4 bases unmatched. The germline gives CDR1 SEHNR, CDR2 FQNEAQ (reference sequence). DNA for the CDR3: TGTGCCAGCAGCTTATCGGGACTAGCGGGCAACAATGAGCAGTTCTTC. Translating it yields CASSLSGLAGNNEQFF.

This clonotype was counted a few times. V and J are TRBV5-1 and TRBJ1-1, with D perhaps matching TRBD1 (6 bases). The CDR3 runs 14 residues. Germline V gene lookup returns CDR1 SGHRS and CDR2 YFSETQ. The germline V and J ends were trimmed by 5 bases and 7 bases, with 18 bases remaining between them. CDR3 nucleotide sequence: TGCGCCAGCAGTTTCCGAGGGGGGGTAGATGAAGCTTTCTTT. Its protein is CASSFRGGVDEAFF.

This sequence joins TRBV2 and TRBJ1-3; the D is unclear. The CDR3 has 15 amino acids. Between the trimmed V and J ends, which lost 1 base and 0 bases, there was a span of 7 bases. CDR1 and CDR2 (germline): SNHLY, FYNNEI. CDR3 loop: CASSEEGTSGNTIYF. DNA of the CDR3: TGTGCCAGCAGTGAAGAGGGTACCTCTGGAAACACCATATATTTT. The full variable domain, in which reference TRBV2 and TRBJ1-3 provide the parts outside the CDR3, is EPEVTQTPSHQVTQMGQEVILRCVPISNHLYFYWYRQILGQKVEFLVSFYNNEISEKSEIFDDQFSVERPDGSNFTLKIRSTKLEDSAMYFCASSEEGTSGNTIYFGEGSWLTVV.